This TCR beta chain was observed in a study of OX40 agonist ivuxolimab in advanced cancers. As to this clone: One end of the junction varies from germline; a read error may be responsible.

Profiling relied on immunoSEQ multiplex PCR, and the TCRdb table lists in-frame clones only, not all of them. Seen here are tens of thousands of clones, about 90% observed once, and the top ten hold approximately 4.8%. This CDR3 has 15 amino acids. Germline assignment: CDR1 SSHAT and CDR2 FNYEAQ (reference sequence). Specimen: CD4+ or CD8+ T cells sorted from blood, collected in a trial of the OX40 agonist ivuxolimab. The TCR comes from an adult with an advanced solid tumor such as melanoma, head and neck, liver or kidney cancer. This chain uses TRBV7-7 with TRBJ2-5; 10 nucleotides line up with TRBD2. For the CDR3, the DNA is TGTGCTAGCAGCCGGACTAGCGGTCGGGGGGTGACCCAGTACTTC. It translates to CASSRTSGRGVTQYF.